A selection of T cell receptor beta chains follows, all from one sample in a study of T cells in Graves' hyperthyroidism and ophthalmopathy. Each CDR3 protein gets one entry after TCRdb re-called the multiplex PCR reads with MiXCR. The repertoire holds about 380,000 distinct CDR3 sequences, with roughly 18% as singletons. The source material was blood. The source of these receptors is a man between 18 and 29 years old with Graves' ophthalmopathy. CDR3s include the opening cysteine and the closing phenylalanine or tryptophan. D genes are given only for firm matches. A row's size may be missing; if present it is once, few, many or a size class.

v_call	j_call	clone_size	d_call	cdr3_aa	cdr3_nt
TRBV20-1	TRBJ1-1	many	TRBD1	CSAPPDRGLNTEAFF	TGCAGTGCTCCCCCGGACAGGGGTCTGAACACTGAAGCTTTCTTT
TRBV6-1	TRBJ1-6	NA	NA	CASRGLLTYSPLHF	TGTGCCAGCAGGGGTCTTTTAACTTATTCACCCCTCCACTTT
TRBV10-3	TRBJ1-2	many	NA	CAISEPNSYYGYTF	TGTGCCATCAGTGAACCGAACAGCTACTATGGCTACACCTTC
TRBV5-4	TRBJ2-5	NA	NA	CASHVGETQYF	TGTGCCAGCCATGTAGGCGAGACCCAGTACTTC
TRBV19	TRBJ1-5	NA	NA	CASSMGNQPQHF	TGTGCCAGTAGTATGGGAAATCAGCCCCAGCATTTT
TRBV5-1	TRBJ2-1	many	NA	CASSLSRTVNEQFF	TGCGCCAGCAGCTTGAGTCGGACGGTGAATGAGCAGTTCTTC
TRBV7-9	TRBJ2-7	many	NA	CASSLAGSSSYEQYF	TGTGCCAGCAGCTTAGCCGGTAGTTCTTCCTACGAGCAGTACTTC
TRBV6-1	TRBJ2-5	NA	NA	CASSRGDGGETQYF	TGTGCCAGCAGCCGCGGGGATGGCGGGGAGACCCAGTACTTC
TRBV11-2	TRBJ2-1	many	NA	CASSLGGEIDEQFF	TGTGCCAGCAGCTTAGGGGGGGAGATAGATGAGCAGTTCTTC
TRBV5-1	TRBJ2-2	many	TRBD1	CASTRTGGDTGELFF	TGCGCCAGCACCCGGACAGGGGGCGACACCGGGGAGCTGTTTTTT
TRBV6-1	TRBJ2-2	NA	NA	CASSQGPWQGPGELFF	TGTGCCAGCAGTCAAGGCCCTTGGCAGGGTCCCGGGGAGCTGTTTTTT
TRBV12-3/TRBV12-4	TRBJ2-4	NA	NA	CASSPADLAKNIQYF	TGTGCCAGCAGCCCCGCCGACCTAGCCAAAAACATTCAGTACTTC
TRBV28	TRBJ1-2	many	NA	CASSPLGGGYTF	TGTGCCAGCAGCCCCTTAGGTGGTGGCTACACCTTC
TRBV6-1	TRBJ2-3	many	NA	CASTFGGATDTQYF	TGTGCCAGCACCTTCGGAGGGGCGACAGATACGCAGTATTTT
TRBV27	TRBJ1-6	few	TRBD1	CASSKGQGEFNSPLHF	TGTGCCAGCAGTAAGGGACAGGGGGAGTTCAATTCACCCCTCCACTTT